The rows below give T cell receptor beta chains drawn from one sample of a study of T cells in localized non-small cell lung cancer. Method: immunoSEQ multiplex PCR; TCRdb's copy keeps in-frame clones and lacks some. The repertoire has 30,000 to 40,000 clones, roughly 82% of them found once; the top ten carry around 15%. Specimen: peripheral blood, collected before any cancer treatment. The receptors derive from an older male donor with stage III squamous cell lung carcinoma. Both conserved end residues are part of each CDR3. A D gene is named only where the DNA matches it firmly. A clone size is listed for some rows: how often the clone was seen (once, few, many), or a class if it is expanded.

v_call	j_call	d_call	clone_size	cdr3_nt	cdr3_aa
TRBV6-5	TRBJ1-1	NA	few	TGTGCCAGCAGTTACTCCCCCCGGGGGATGAACACTGAAGCTTTCTTT	CASSYSPRGMNTEAFF
TRBV7-9	TRBJ2-3	NA	NA	TGTGCCAGCAGCCCCCGGAGTGTCACAGATACGCAGTATTTT	CASSPRSVTDTQYF
TRBV9	TRBJ1-1	NA	NA	TGTGCCAGCAGCCCCAGCGGAGGTCCGGCTTTCTTT	CASSPSGGPAFF
TRBV7-8	TRBJ2-7	TRBD1	NA	TGTGCCAGCAGCTCTCGACAGGGGGCTGGCGAGCAGTACTTC	CASSSRQGAGEQYF
TRBV5-1	TRBJ1-5	TRBD1	NA	TGCGCCAGCAGCCCTTCAGGGGGCTCATTCCAGCCCCAGCATTTT	CASSPSGGSFQPQHF
TRBV10-2	TRBJ2-1	NA	NA	TGCGCCAGCAGTGAGCGCCGAGGGCTGCCAGCCCAAGGTGATGAGCAGTTCTTC	CASSERRGLPAQGDEQFF
TRBV15	TRBJ2-5	NA	once	TGTGCCACCAGCAGATTGACAATACAAGAGACCCAGTACTTC	CATSRLTIQETQYF
TRBV5-4	TRBJ1-1	NA	NA	TGTGCCAGCAGGGGGCCATCGAAGGACACTGAAGCTTTCTTT	CASRGPSKDTEAFF
TRBV18	TRBJ1-2	TRBD1	NA	TGTGCCAGCTCACCAATAGGACAGGCGTTGGGCTACACCTTC	CASSPIGQALGYTF
TRBV6-1	TRBJ2-1	NA	NA	TGTGCCAGCAGTGAGGGCCCGGCAAACAATGAGCAGTTCTTC	CASSEGPANNEQFF
TRBV19	TRBJ2-7	NA	NA	TGTGCCAGTAGGGCGAACAGGGCTACCTACGAGCAGTACTTC	CASRANRATYEQYF
TRBV9	TRBJ1-4	NA	NA	TGTGCCAGCAGCGTAGGGACTGCGAATGAAAAACTGTTTTTT	CASSVGTANEKLFF
TRBV4-1	TRBJ2-3	NA	NA	TGCGCCAGCAGCCAATCCACCGGGGCTCACCTTACAGATACGCAGTATTTT	CASSQSTGAHLTDTQYF
TRBV18	TRBJ2-3	NA	NA	TGTGCCAGCTCACCACCCGCATGGACAGATACGCAGTATTTT	CASSPPAWTDTQYF
TRBV19	TRBJ2-3	TRBD1	NA	TGTGCCAGTAGTTTCACTACAGGGGGCGCGGTAGATACGCAGTATTTT	CASSFTTGGAVDTQYF
TRBV2	TRBJ2-5	TRBD2	NA	TGTGCCAGCAGTGGAGCGGGAGGATCGCAAGAGACCCAGTACTTC	CASSGAGGSQETQYF
TRBV18	TRBJ1-4	NA	NA	TGTGCCAGCTCACTGGCCCCCGGGACGGTAAATGAAAAACTGTTTTTT	CASSLAPGTVNEKLFF
TRBV5-1	TRBJ1-1	TRBD1	NA	TGCGCCAGCCACAGGGGGGTGAACACTGAAGCTTTCTTT	CASHRGVNTEAFF
TRBV19	TRBJ1-5	NA	NA	TGTGCCAGTAGTATTGCGTCCGGGGGCCAGCCCCAGCATTTT	CASSIASGGQPQHF
TRBV7-6	TRBJ1-5	TRBD1	NA	TGTGCCAGCAGCTTAAGCGGGACAGGGGGCAATCAGCCCCAGCATTTT	CASSLSGTGGNQPQHF
TRBV30	TRBJ1-2	NA	NA	TGTGCCTGGAGTGTGGGCCAGGCGGATGGCTACACCTTC	CAWSVGQADGYTF
TRBV9	TRBJ2-2	TRBD1	NA	TGTGCCAGCAGCGAAAACCAGGGGGTCGTCACCGGGGAGCTGTTTTTT	CASSENQGVVTGELFF
TRBV5-8	TRBJ1-5	TRBD1	once	TGTGCCAGCAGCGAGTCATCGGGGACAGGGGGCTTGGAGCCCCAGCATTTT	CASSESSGTGGLEPQHF
TRBV19	TRBJ2-1	NA	NA	TGTGCCAGTAGTATCGGTGAAGGGGGGAACTACAATGAGCAGTTCTTC	CASSIGEGGNYNEQFF
TRBV7-6	TRBJ2-5	TRBD2	NA	TGTGCCAGCAGCTCGGGACTAGCTGGAGAGACCCAGTACTTC	CASSSGLAGETQYF
TRBV9	TRBJ2-3	NA	NA	TGTGCCAGCAGTCTTGGGGTAGCGGAAGATACGCAGTATTTT	CASSLGVAEDTQYF
TRBV11-2	TRBJ2-3	TRBD1	NA	TGTGCCAGCAGCCAAGACAGGGGAAACACAGATACGCAGTATTTT	CASSQDRGNTDTQYF
TRBV19	TRBJ2-5	NA	few	NA	CASSTSVGVETQYF
TRBV5-5	TRBJ2-7	TRBD2	NA	TGTGCCAGCACGGGGGGGATCTACGAGCAGTACTTC	CASTGGIYEQYF
TRBV19	TRBJ1-4	TRBD1	NA	TGTGCCAGTAGTATTTGGGCAGGGGGCAATCGTGAAAAACTGTTTTTT	CASSIWAGGNREKLFF
TRBV5-6	TRBJ2-1	NA	NA	TGTGCCAGCAGCTTATTGGGTTTATCCACCTACAATGAGCAGTTCTTC	CASSLLGLSTYNEQFF